The 5 T cell receptor beta chains in this list originate from one sample, sequenced in a study of cytomegalovirus exposure and HLA in healthy donors. This table comes from immunoSEQ multiplex PCR, and its TCRdb copy is limited to in-frame clones, with some not included. Of under 150,000 clones listed, about 87% are singletons. The sequenced material came from PBMCs. All receptors come from a man aged 18 to 29 in good health and CMV-seropositive.

This clone was observed a single time. The chain carries TRBV18 and TRBJ2-7; 9 bases fit TRBD1. V dropped 5 bases and J dropped 3; count of bases not matched to a gene: 8. Per the germline V gene, CDR1 is KGHSH and CDR2 is LQKENI. This CDR3 contains 15 residues. CDR3 sequence reads: CASSAETGGHYEQYF. The CDR3 DNA follows: TGTGCCAGCTCAGCGGAGACAGGGGGGCACTACGAGCAGTACTTC. Looking up the rest from reference TRBV18 and TRBJ2-7 gives the full variable domain: NAGVMQNPRHLVRRRGQEARLRCSPMKGHSHVYWYRQLPEEGLKFMVYLQKENIIDESGMPKERFSAEFPKEGPSILRIQQVVRGDSAAYFCASSAETGGHYEQYFGPGTRLTVT.

The rearrangement uses TRBV29-1 and TRBJ2-3, with D perhaps TRBD1 (5 bases). Trimming removed 4 bases from V and 0 bases from J, with 8 bases in between. The germline gives CDR1 SQVTM, CDR2 ANQGSEA. The CDR3 is 13 amino acids. CDR3 in DNA: TGCAGCGTTGGGGCAGGGAGCACAGATACGCAGTATTTT. Its protein product is CSVGAGSTDTQYF.

The chain couples TRBV9 to TRBJ1-3; TRBD1 aligns across 9 bases. Germline CDR1 reads SGDLS; CDR2 reads YYNGEE. The trim removed 0 bases at V and 8 bases at J, leaving 6 bases unmatched. This CDR3 region has 15 residues. The CDR3 DNA is TGTGCCAGCAGCGTAGCTAACAGGGGGCCGGACACCATATATTTT. This sequence encodes CASSVANRGPDTIYF.

The chain carries TRBV6-5 and TRBJ2-1; 7 nucleotides match TRBD1. There are 15 residues in the CDR3. The germline V gene has CDR1 MNHEY and CDR2 SVGAGI. Losses at the gene ends were 2 bases for V and 5 bases for J; bases not matched to a gene: 6. CDR3 region: CASSYTLGQNNEQFF. The CDR3 region has the DNA TGTGCCAGCAGTTACACCTTGGGACAGAACAATGAGCAGTTCTTC.

V gene TRBV18 combines with J gene TRBJ2-1; 11 bases are shared with TRBD2. The CDR3 contains 17 residues. With 2 bases clipped from V and 1 base from J, the junction kept 4 bases outside the gene matches. Germline V gives CDR1 KGHSH, CDR2 LQKENI. The CDR3 nucleotides read TGTGCCAGCTCACCATCCACTAGCGGGAGTTCCTACAATGAGCAGTTCTTC. Translation: CASSPSTSGSSYNEQFF.